The next 5 T cell receptor beta chains were all read from a single sample in a study of pediatric ulcerative colitis. Repertoires were generated with immunoSEQ multiplex PCR, while TCRdb's copy carries only in-frame clones and drops some. The top ten hold around 3% of the sample, which has roughly 64,000 clones, roughly nine tenths seen once. Sequencing used blood. These receptors all stem from a boy between 5 and 17 years old with severe ulcerative colitis.

The V call is TRBV5-1, the J call TRBJ2-5, with 8 nucleotides matching TRBD1. V shed 4 bases and J 4 bases; nucleotides not matched to a gene: 3. Germline loops: CDR1 SGHRS, CDR2 YFSETQ. The CDR3 has 13 residues. The CDR3 spells CASSTGGRETQYF. The CDR3 DNA follows: TGCGCCAGCAGCACAGGGGGACGAGAGACCCAGTACTTC.

The chain is built from TRBV6-1 and TRBJ2-7; D possibly uses TRBD1 or TRBD2 (6 bases each). Deletions cut 10 bases from V and 7 bases from J, with 20 bases between. The CDR3 spans 13 residues. Germline CDR1 is MNHNS and CDR2 is SASEGT. The CDR3, as DNA: TGTGCCACCGAGGGTTGGGGGGCAGGTGAGCAGTACTTC. Amino acid sequence: CATEGWGAGEQYF.

The chain has TRBV2 and TRBJ2-3; tentatively, D is TRBD1 (6 bases). The CDR3 spans 14 residues. The germline CDR1 and CDR2 sequences are SNHLY and FYNNEI. The V gene lost 1 base and the J gene lost 5 bases, with 10 bases spanning the gap. DNA for the CDR3: TGTGCCAGCAGTGAAGACAGGGTCGAAGATACGCAGTATTTT. It translates to CASSEDRVEDTQYF.

This chain uses TRBV4-1 with TRBJ2-7; TRBD2 agrees at 9 bases. Germline CDR1 reads MGHRA; CDR2 reads YSYEKL. The CDR3 consists of 14 residues. Germline trimming cut 3 bases from V and 6 bases from J; bases unmatched to any gene: 6. The CDR3 nucleotides read TGCGCCAGCAGCCAGGTAGCGGGAGTGCGCGAGCAGTACTTC. It yields the protein CASSQVAGVREQYF.

This chain links TRBV4-3 with TRBJ1-1; TRBD1 matches at 7 bases. CDR3 length equals 16 residues. CDR1 is LGHNA, CDR2 YSLEER, per germline. J lost 3 bases, V lost 1 base, and 8 bases had no gene match. The chain's CDR3 is CASSQVYRDRDTEAFF. For the CDR3, the DNA is TGCGCCAGCAGCCAAGTTTACCGAGACAGGGACACTGAAGCTTTCTTT.